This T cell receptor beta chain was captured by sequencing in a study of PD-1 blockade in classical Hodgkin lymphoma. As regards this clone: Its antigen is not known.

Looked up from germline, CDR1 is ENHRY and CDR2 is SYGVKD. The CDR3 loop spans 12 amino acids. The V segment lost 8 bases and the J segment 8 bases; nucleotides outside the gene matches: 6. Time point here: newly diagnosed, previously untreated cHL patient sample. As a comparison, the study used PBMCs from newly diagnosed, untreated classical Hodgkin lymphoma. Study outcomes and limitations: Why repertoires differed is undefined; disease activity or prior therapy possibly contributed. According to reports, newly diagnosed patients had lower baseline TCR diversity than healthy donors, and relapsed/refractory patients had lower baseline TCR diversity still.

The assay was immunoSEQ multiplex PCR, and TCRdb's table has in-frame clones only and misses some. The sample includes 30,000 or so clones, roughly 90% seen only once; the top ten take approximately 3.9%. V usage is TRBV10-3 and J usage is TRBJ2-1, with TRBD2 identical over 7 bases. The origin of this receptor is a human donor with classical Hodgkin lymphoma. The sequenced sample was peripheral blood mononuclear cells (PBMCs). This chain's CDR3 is CAIGGGPDEQFF. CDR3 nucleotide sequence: TGTGCCATCGGGGGAGGGCCAGATGAGCAGTTCTTC.